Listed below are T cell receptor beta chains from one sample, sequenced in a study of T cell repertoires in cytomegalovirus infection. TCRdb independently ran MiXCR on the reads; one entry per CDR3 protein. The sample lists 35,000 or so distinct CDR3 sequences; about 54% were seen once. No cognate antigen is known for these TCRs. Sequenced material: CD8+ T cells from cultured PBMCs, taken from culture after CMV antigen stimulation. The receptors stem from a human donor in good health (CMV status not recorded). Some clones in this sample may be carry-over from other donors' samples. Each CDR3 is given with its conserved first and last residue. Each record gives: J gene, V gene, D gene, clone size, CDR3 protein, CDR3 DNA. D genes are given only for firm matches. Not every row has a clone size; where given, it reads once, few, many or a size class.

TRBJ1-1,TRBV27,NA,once,CASSLARVNTEAFF,TGTGCCAGCAGTTTAGCCAGGGTGAACACTGAAGCTTTCTTT
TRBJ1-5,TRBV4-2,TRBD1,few,CASSLRDRGSGSQPQHF,TGTGCCAGCAGCCTACGGGACAGGGGTTCAGGAAGTCAGCCCCAGCATTTT
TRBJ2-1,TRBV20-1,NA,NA,CSARVGLAVNYYNEQFF,TGCAGTGCTAGAGTGGGTTTAGCAGTTAACTACTACAATGAGCAGTTCTTC
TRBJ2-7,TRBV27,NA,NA,CASSLSTGTYEQYF,TGTGCCAGCAGTTTATCCACAGGGACCTACGAGCAGTACTTC
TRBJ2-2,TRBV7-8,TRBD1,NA,CASSSRRDRNTGELFF,TGTGCCAGCAGCAGTCGCCGGGACAGGAACACCGGGGAGCTGTTTTTT
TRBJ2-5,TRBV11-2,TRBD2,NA,CASSLVVAGGPETQYF,TGTGCCAGCAGCTTAGTAGTTGCGGGGGGGCCCGAGACCCAGTACTTC
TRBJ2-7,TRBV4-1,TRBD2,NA,CASSQGLAGGSYEQYF,TGCGCCAGCAGCCAGGGACTAGCGGGAGGGTCCTACGAGCAGTACTTC
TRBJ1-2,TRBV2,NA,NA,CASSERGERWYGYTF,TGTGCCAGCAGTGAACGAGGGGAGCGATGGTATGGCTACACCTTC
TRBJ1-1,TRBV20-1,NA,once,CSARPGSQAFF,TGCAGTGCCCGCCCTGGGTCACAAGCTTTCTTT
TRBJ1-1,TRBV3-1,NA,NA,CASSPRHGVMNTEAFF,TGTGCCAGCAGCCCTCGACACGGGGTGATGAACACTGAAGCTTTCTTT
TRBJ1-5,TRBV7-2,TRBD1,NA,CASSSRGDRGNQPQHF,TGTGCCAGCAGCTCCCGGGGGGACAGGGGCAATCAGCCCCAGCATTTT
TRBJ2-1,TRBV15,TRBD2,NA,CATSRPGTSIHEQFF,TGTGCCACCAGCAGACCCGGGACTAGTATCCATGAGCAGTTCTTC
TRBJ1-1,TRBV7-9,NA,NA,CASSRGQGNTEAFF,TGTGCCAGCAGCCGGGGCCAGGGGAACACTGAAGCTTTCTTT
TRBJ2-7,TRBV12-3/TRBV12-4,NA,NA,CASQLTGEGEQYF,TGTGCCAGCCAATTAACAGGGGAGGGCGAGCAGTACTTC
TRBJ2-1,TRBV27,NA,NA,CASSLWFGGYNEQFF,TGTGCCAGCAGTTTATGGTTTGGGGGCTACAATGAGCAGTTCTTC
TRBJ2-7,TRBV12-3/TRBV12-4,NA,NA,CASRPRTGSSYEQYF,TGTGCCAGCAGGCCCCGGACGGGATCGTCCTACGAGCAGTACTTC
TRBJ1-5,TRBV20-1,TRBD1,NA,CSANLGGQVNQPQHF,TGCAGTGCTAATTTGGGGGGACAGGTCAATCAGCCCCAGCATTTT
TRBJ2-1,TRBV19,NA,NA,CASSPTGLPYSYNEQFF,TGTGCCAGTAGTCCAACGGGACTGCCTTACTCCTACAATGAGCAGTTCTTC
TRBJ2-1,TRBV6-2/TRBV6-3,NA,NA,CASIAASYNEQFF,TGTGCCAGTATAGCTGCATCCTACAATGAGCAGTTCTTC
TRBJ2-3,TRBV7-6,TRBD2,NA,CASSSQAGSTDTQYF,TGTGCCAGCAGCTCACAAGCGGGAAGCACAGATACGCAGTATTTT
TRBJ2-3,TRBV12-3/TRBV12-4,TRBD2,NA,CASYRAGGNTDTQYF,TGTGCCAGTTACCGAGCGGGGGGCAACACAGATACGCAGTATTTT
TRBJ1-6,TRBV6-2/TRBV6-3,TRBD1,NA,CASSSDRSYNSPLHF,TGTGCCAGCAGCTCGGACAGGTCCTATAATTCACCCCTCCACTTT
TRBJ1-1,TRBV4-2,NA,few,CASSQRQAPNTEAFF,TGTGCCAGCAGCCAGAGACAGGCGCCGAACACTGAAGCTTTCTTT
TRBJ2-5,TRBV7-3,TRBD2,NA,CASRGTSYETQYF,TGTGCCAGCAGGGGGACTAGCTATGAGACCCAGTACTTC
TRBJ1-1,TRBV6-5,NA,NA,CASSSNAEAFF,TGTGCCAGCAGTTCCAACGCTGAAGCTTTCTTT
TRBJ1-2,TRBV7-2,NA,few,CASSLAAPLIYGYTF,TGTGCCAGCAGCTTAGCAGCGCCCTTGATCTATGGCTACACCTTC
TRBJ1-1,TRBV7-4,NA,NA,CASSLAGGAQLEAFF,TGTGCCAGCAGCTTAGCGGGCGGAGCCCAACTTGAAGCTTTCTTT
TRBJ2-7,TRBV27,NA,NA,CASSPGPYYEQYF,TGTGCCAGCAGTCCCGGTCCCTACTACGAGCAGTACTTC
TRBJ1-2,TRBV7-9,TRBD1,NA,CASSLVLRDRTTPLDGYTF,TGTGCCAGCAGCTTAGTGCTCCGGGACAGGACGACCCCACTAGATGGCTACACCTTC
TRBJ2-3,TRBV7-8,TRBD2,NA,CASSLLGLADLDTQYF,TGTGCCAGCAGCTTACTTGGGCTAGCGGATTTGGATACGCAGTATTTT
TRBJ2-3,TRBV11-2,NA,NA,CASSFRDATDTQYF,TGTGCCAGCAGCTTCCGGGACGCCACAGATACGCAGTATTTT
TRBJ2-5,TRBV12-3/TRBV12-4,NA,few,CASSSGGGHETQYF,TGTGCCAGCAGTTCGGGCGGGGGCCACGAGACCCAGTACTTC
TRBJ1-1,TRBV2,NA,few,CASNLIQGMNTEAFF,TGTGCCAGCAACCTTATCCAAGGAATGAACACTGAAGCTTTCTTT
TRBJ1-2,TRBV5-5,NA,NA,CASSLEPGRNYGYTF,TGTGCCAGCAGCTTGGAGCCGGGAAGAAACTATGGCTACACCTTC
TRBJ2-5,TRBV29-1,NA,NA,CSVDWVHRGVETQYF,TGCAGCGTTGATTGGGTACACCGAGGTGTAGAGACCCAGTACTTC
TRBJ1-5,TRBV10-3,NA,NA,CAISDNQGNQPQHF,TGTGCCATCAGTGATAACCAGGGGAATCAGCCCCAGCATTTT
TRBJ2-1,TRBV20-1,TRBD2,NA,CSAGSSGSYNEQFF,TGCAGTGCTGGATCTAGCGGGAGCTACAATGAGCAGTTCTTC
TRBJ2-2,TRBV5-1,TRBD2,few,CASSVRTSENTGELFF,TGCGCCAGCAGCGTCCGGACTAGCGAAAACACCGGGGAGCTGTTTTTT
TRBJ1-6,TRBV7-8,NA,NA,CASSLVGGLESPLHF,TGTGCCAGCAGCTTAGTAGGGGGATTGGAGTCACCCCTCCACTTT
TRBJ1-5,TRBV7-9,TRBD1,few,CASSSRPDRAGNQPQHF,TGTGCCAGCAGCTCCCGACCTGACAGGGCGGGAAATCAGCCCCAGCATTTT
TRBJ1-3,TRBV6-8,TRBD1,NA,CASSYSSIFWTGRIHSGNTIYF,TGTGCCAGCAGTTACTCGAGTATCTTTTGGACAGGACGAATCCACTCTGGAAACACCATATATTTT
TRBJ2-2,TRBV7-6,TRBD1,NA,CASSFPGTGVLTNTGELFF,TGTGCCAGCAGCTTCCCCGGGACAGGGGTTCTTACGAACACCGGGGAGCTGTTTTTT